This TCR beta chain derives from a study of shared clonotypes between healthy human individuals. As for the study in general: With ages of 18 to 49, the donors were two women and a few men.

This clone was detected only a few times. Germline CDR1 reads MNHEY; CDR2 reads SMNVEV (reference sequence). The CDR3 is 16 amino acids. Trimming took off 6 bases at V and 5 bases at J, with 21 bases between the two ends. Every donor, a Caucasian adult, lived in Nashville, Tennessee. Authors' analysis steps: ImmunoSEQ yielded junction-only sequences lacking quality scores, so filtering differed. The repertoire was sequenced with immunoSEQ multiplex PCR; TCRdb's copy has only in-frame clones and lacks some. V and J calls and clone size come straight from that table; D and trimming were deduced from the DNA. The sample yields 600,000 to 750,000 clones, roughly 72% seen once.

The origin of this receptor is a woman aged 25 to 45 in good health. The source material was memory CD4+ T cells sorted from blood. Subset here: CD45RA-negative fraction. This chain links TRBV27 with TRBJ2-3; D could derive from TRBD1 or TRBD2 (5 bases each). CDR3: CASSRASGPPLDTQYF. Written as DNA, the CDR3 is TGTGCCAGCAGCCGGGCTTCGGGACCGCCGTTAGATACGCAGTATTTT.